Listed here is a single T cell receptor (beta chain). Clones were sequenced by immunoSEQ multiplex PCR, and TCRdb holds only the in-frame ones, with some missing. This table holds about 2.4 million clones, just over 90% found once. This specimen comes from a study of shared clonotypes between healthy human individuals. Across the whole study: The donor group consisted of a couple of women and a few men, aged 18 to 49.

This CDR3 is built from 13 residues. From germline, CDR1 is SGHAT and CDR2 FQNNGV. The ends were cut back, 1 base at V and 7 bases at J, with 10 bases in the middle. Sequencing used naive CD4+ T cells sorted from blood. Stated subset: CD45RA+ positively selected. The J gene is TRBJ1-1, the V gene TRBV11-2; D unresolved. The TCR originated in a man aged 18 to 29 in good health. The CDR3 loop reads CASSLGRAIEAFF. The CDR3 DNA is TGTGCCAGCAGCTTAGGTCGGGCGATTGAAGCTTTCTTT. The full variable domain, rest sourced from reference TRBV11-2 and TRBJ1-1, is EAGVAQSPRYKIIEKRQSVAFWCNPISGHATLYWYQQILGQGPKLLIQFQNNGVVDDSQLPKDRFSAERLKGVDSTLKIQPAKLEDSAVYLCASSLGRAIEAFFGQGTRLTVV.